Below, 9 T cell receptor beta chains from the same sample are listed, as sequenced in a study of blood T cells in healthy people across ages. For the second PCR, which ran for roughly 7 to 11 cycles, a sample-barcoded 5' primer and a J-beta primer mix were used. TCRdb recomputed calls from the 5' RACE reads with MiXCR, one row per CDR3 protein. The sample lists over 600,000 distinct CDR3 sequences, roughly 50% occurring once. Material: blood. The source is a man aged 35 to 55 in good health.

This clonotype has a handful of counts. The chain couples TRBV6-1 to TRBJ1-5; the D gene is possibly TRBD1 (6 bases). The V gene lost 6 bases and the J gene lost 3 bases, with 12 bases spanning the gap. This CDR3 has 14 amino acids. Germline CDR1 MNHNS, CDR2 SASEGT. The CDR3 sequence: CASRQGRDNQPQHF. The CDR3 coding sequence is TGTGCCAGCAGACAGGGTAGGGACAATCAGCCCCAGCATTTT.

This clonotype has only a few counts. The genes are TRBV7-2 and TRBJ2-5; no definite D call. The germline gives CDR1 SGHTA, CDR2 FQGNSA. The CDR3 sequence is 14 residues long. Trimming cost V 5 bases and J 5 bases, with 15 bases left between them. The CDR3 loop reads CASSPVVGKETQYF. The CDR3 nucleotides read TGTGCCAGCAGCCCCGTCGTGGGGAAGGAGACCCAGTACTTC.

The chain uses TRBV5-5 and TRBJ1-4, with 8 positions matching TRBD1. CDR3 length equals 13 residues. Germline V gives CDR1 SGHKS, CDR2 YYEKEE (reference sequence). Germline trimming cut 4 bases from V and 5 bases from J; bases unmatched to any gene: 1. DNA of the CDR3: TGTGCCAGCAGCCGGGACAGGAATGAAAAACTGTTTTTT. Its protein is CASSRDRNEKLFF.

The rearrangement joins TRBV5-5 to TRBJ2-4; D gene ambiguous. The J call may be wrong; the DNA end is better matched by TRBJ2-7. Germline CDR1 reads SGHKS; CDR2 reads YYEKEE (reference sequence). The CDR3 loop spans 15 amino acids. CDR3 in DNA: TGTGCCAGCAGCTTGGAGTGGGATAAGTCTTACGAGCAGTACTTC. Residues: CASSLEWDKSYEQYF.

The chain carries TRBV25-1 and TRBJ2-3, with D possibly being TRBD2 (5 bases). V lost 4 bases and J lost 0, with 8 bases in between. In germline, CDR1 is MGHDK, CDR2 SYGVNS. The CDR3 consists of 14 residues. The CDR3 here is CASSADWSTDTQYF. The CDR3 DNA is TGTGCCAGCAGTGCGGACTGGAGCACAGATACGCAGTATTTT.

The J gene is TRBJ2-7, the V gene TRBV20-1; TRBD2 matches 9 bases. Germline V gene data show CDR1 as DFQATT and CDR2 as SNEGSKA (reference sequence). The CDR3 loop spans 16 amino acids. With V trimmed by 0 bases and J by 2 bases, 8 bases remained unmatched. The CDR3 sequence: CSARDRVGGRAYEQYF. Written as DNA, the CDR3 is TGCAGTGCTAGAGATCGGGTTGGCGGGAGGGCCTACGAGCAGTACTTC.

A few counts support this clonotype. The genes are TRBV6-2 or TRBV6-3 and TRBJ2-5; 7 bases match TRBD1. Germline assignment: CDR1 MNHEY and CDR2 SVGEGT. The CDR3 sequence is 15 residues long. The V and J ends lost 2 bases and 2 bases, in that order; junction bases with no gene match: 5. The CDR3 here is CASSYGDRIQETQYF. The DNA of the CDR3 is TGTGCCAGCAGTTACGGGGACAGAATACAAGAGACCCAGTACTTC.

The rearrangement links TRBV2 to TRBJ2-2; D remains ambiguous. Trimming removed 2 bases from V and 6 bases from J, with 22 bases in between. The germline V gene encodes CDR1 SNHLY and CDR2 FYNNEI. This CDR3 contains 18 residues. CDR3 DNA sequence: TGTGCCAGCAGTGAAATGTATCGCAGAATGAACATCGCCGGGGAGCTGTTTTTT. Translation: CASSEMYRRMNIAGELFF.

A few counts support this clonotype. V usage is TRBV20-1 and J usage is TRBJ2-7; unclear D gene. In germline, CDR1 is DFQATT, CDR2 SNEGSKA (reference sequence). The V and J ends lost 1 base and 6 bases respectively, with 13 bases between them. The CDR3 totals 13 residues. The CDR3 protein is CSARAEWAREQYF. Written as DNA, the CDR3 is TGCAGTGCTAGAGCAGAGTGGGCGCGCGAGCAGTACTTC.